The present T cell receptor beta chain was sequenced within a study of lymphopenia after photon versus proton radiotherapy. Study-wide findings and caveats: Authors raise, but do not show, better survival with proton therapy. Proton therapy kept repertoires fairly stable, unlike photons, which gained effector/memory cells. After lymphocyte nadir, photon-treated repertoires showed oligoclonal expansion, especially CD8+ Temra.

Turning to this clone: What it recognizes is unknown.

The V and J ends lost 2 bases and 9 bases respectively, with 13 bases between them. CDR1 is SGHTA, CDR2 FQGNSA, per germline. There are 13 residues in the CDR3. Repertoires were generated with immunoSEQ multiplex PCR, while TCRdb's copy carries only in-frame clones and drops some. The sample contains roughly 30,000 clones, around 94% of which appear only once. The receptor comes from a woman aged 45 to 65 with cholangiocarcinoma. The sample in question was peripheral blood, obtained from a patient treated with photon-based radiotherapy. The chain employs TRBV7-2 and TRBJ1-2; D is undetermined. DNA for the CDR3: TGTGCCAGCAGCTTAATAAATGGAGGAAGCTACACCTTC. Translating it yields CASSLINGGSYTF.